Following are 15 T cell receptor beta chains from one sample sequenced in a study of blood T cell repertoires in COVID-19 (dated by TCRdb to 2020 to 2022). Libraries were prepared through the immunoSEQ multiplex PCR assay. Not all clones reach the TCRdb copy of this immuneACCESS table, which keeps in-frame sequences only. Checked studies attribute under half of the gap to unresolved V genes and leave the rest unexplained. The sample table contains just over 80,000 clones; only one count was recorded for roughly 79% of them. The top ten constitute around 43% of the sample. Sequences were obtained from peripheral blood. The receptors shown here come from a man at least 80 years old with acute or convalescent COVID-19.

In its sample, this clone was seen once. The chain recombines TRBV4-1 with TRBJ2-1; 13 bases map to TRBD2. V shed 4 bases, J shed 4 bases, and the junction held 4 bases outside the gene matches. CDR1 and CDR2 from the germline V gene are MGHRA and YSYEKL. The CDR3 spans 16 residues. Here the CDR3 reads CASSLQLAGGYNEQFF. The CDR3 DNA is TGCGCCAGCAGCCTGCAACTAGCGGGAGGGTACAATGAGCAGTTCTTC.

The chain is built from TRBV12-3 or TRBV12-4 and TRBJ2-5; TRBD1 matches at 7 bases. The CDR3 runs to 13 residues. With V trimmed by 5 bases and J by 1 base, 1 base remained unmatched. The CDR3 sequence is CASSRDSQETQYF. For the CDR3, the DNA is TGTGCCAGCAGTCGGGACAGCCAAGAGACCCAGTACTTC.

This sequence joins TRBV9 and TRBJ2-3; 7 nucleotides line up with TRBD1. With 3 bases clipped from V and 4 bases from J, the junction kept 5 bases outside the gene matches. CDR3 length equals 14 residues. Germline assignment: CDR1 SGDLS and CDR2 YYNGEE. The CDR3 sequence: CASSASTGPDTQYF. Here the CDR3 DNA reads TGTGCCAGCAGCGCTTCGACAGGGCCAGATACGCAGTATTTT.

The chain joins TRBV29-1 to TRBJ1-2, with D perhaps TRBD1 (5 bases). The CDR3 is 13 residues long. Germline loops: CDR1 SQVTM, CDR2 ANQGSEA. Trimming shortened V by 7 bases and J by 7 bases, and 19 bases separated the two germline ends. The CDR3 DNA reads as TGCAGCGCCGCAGTGTCTCAGGGCCCTGGCTACACCTTC. Translated, it gives CSAAVSQGPGYTF.

J is TRBJ1-1 and V is TRBV19; D is possibly TRBD1 (5 bases). The CDR3 is 15 residues long. In germline, CDR1 is LNHDA, CDR2 SQIVND (reference sequence). The germline V and J ends were trimmed by 6 bases and 2 bases, with 16 bases remaining between them. The DNA for the CDR3 is TGTGCCAGTAGACCCCAGGGTAACCCCAACACTGAAGCTTTCTTT. This encodes CASRPQGNPNTEAFF. The entire variable domain, with the rest obtained from reference TRBV19 and TRBJ1-1, is as follows: DGGITQSPKYLFRKEGQNVTLSCEQNLNHDAMYWYRQDPGQGLRLIYYSQIVNDFQKGDIAEGYSVSREKKESFPLTVTSAQKNPTAFYLCASRPQGNPNTEAFFGQGTRLTVV.

This chain links TRBV5-1 with TRBJ2-3, with a weak D call TRBD2 (5 bases). CDR3 size: 16 residues. The V gene's germline CDR1 is SGHRS and CDR2 YFSETQ. Trimming pared 0 bases from V and 0 bases from J, leaving 11 bases between. CDR3: CASSLAGESSTDTQYF. In DNA, the CDR3 is TGCGCCAGCAGCTTGGCCGGGGAGTCCAGCACAGATACGCAGTATTTT. Looking up the rest from reference TRBV5-1 and TRBJ2-3 gives the full variable domain: KAGVTQTPRYLIKTRGQQVTLSCSPISGHRSVSWYQQTPGQGLQFLFEYFSETQRNKGNFPGRFSGRQFSNSRSEMNVSTLELGDSALYLCASSLAGESSTDTQYFGPGTRLTVL.

The rearrangement joins TRBV7-2 to TRBJ1-4, with TRBD1 matching over 7 bases. Germline V CDR1 and CDR2: SGHTA, FQGNSA. Germline trimming cut 5 bases from V and 4 bases from J; bases unmatched to any gene: 4. This CDR3 spans 14 amino acids. The CDR3 nucleotides are TGTGCCAGCAGCAATCCAGGGGGTAATGAAAAACTGTTTTTT. Translating gives CASSNPGGNEKLFF. The complete variable domain, with remaining parts taken from reference TRBV7-2 and TRBJ1-4, reads GAGVSQSPSNKVTEKGKDVELRCDPISGHTALYWYRQSLGQGLEFLIYFQGNSAPDKSGLPSDRFSAERTGGSVSTLTIQRTQQEDSAVYLCASSNPGGNEKLFFGSGTQLSVL.

This chain joins TRBV5-1 and TRBJ2-1; weak D call: TRBD2 (7 bases). The V end was cut by 3 bases, the J end by 3 bases, with 28 bases between. Germline loops: CDR1 SGHRS, CDR2 YFSETQ. The CDR3 runs to 20 residues. This chain's CDR3 is CASSSTGTPQTSTYYNEQFF. CDR3 nucleotide sequence: TGCGCCAGCAGCTCCACCGGGACACCCCAGACTAGCACCTACTACAATGAGCAGTTCTTC.

CDR3 region: CASSHLQGRNTEAFF. DNA of the CDR3: TGCGCCAGCAGTCACTTACAGGGGCGGAACACTGAAGCTTTCTTT. The rearrangement links TRBV23-1 to TRBJ1-1, with 7 bases aligning to TRBD1. TRBV23-1 is marked as an open reading frame, function uncertain. This CDR3 comprises 15 residues. The J segment lost 1 base and the V segment lost 3 bases, leaving 5 bases of the junction unmatched.

This clone was detected a few times. V usage is TRBV30 and J usage is TRBJ2-2; D remains unclear. V dropped 0 bases and J dropped 1 base, with 12 bases sitting between them. This CDR3 is built from 16 residues. Germline V gene lookup returns CDR1 GTSNPN and CDR2 SVGIG (reference sequence). This CDR3 reads CAWSVGEVGNTGELFF. CDR3 in DNA: TGTGCCTGGAGTGTGGGTGAGGTGGGGAACACCGGGGAGCTGTTTTTT.

The rearrangement uses TRBV7-3 and TRBJ1-2; TRBD1 matches at 9 bases. V trimming: 1 base; J trimming: 4 bases; junction bases outside the gene matches: 7. In germline, CDR1 is SGHTA, CDR2 FQGTGA. The CDR3 sequence is 16 residues long. The CDR3 loop reads CASSLNAGTGIYGYTF. Here the CDR3 DNA reads TGTGCCAGCAGCTTAAATGCAGGGACAGGGATCTATGGCTACACCTTC.

The chain uses TRBV6-5 and TRBJ1-1; TRBD1 agrees at 7 bases. Germline-derived CDR1 and CDR2 are MNHEY and SVGAGI. Trimming cost V 8 bases and J 5 bases; bases outside gene matches: 14. This CDR3 comprises 15 residues. CDR3 amino acids: CASAQVALQGTEAFF. In DNA, the CDR3 is TGTGCCAGCGCTCAGGTGGCCTTACAGGGGACTGAAGCTTTCTTT.

J is TRBJ1-1 and V is TRBV19, with D unresolved. Trimming shortened V by 7 bases and J by 1 base, and 16 bases separated the two germline ends. The germline gives CDR1 LNHDA, CDR2 SQIVND (reference sequence). The CDR3 consists of 15 residues. The CDR3 DNA reads as TGTGCCAGTAACCCCTTAGGAGGATCGAACACTGAAGCTTTCTTT. Its translation: CASNPLGGSNTEAFF.

This clone was found a few times. This rearrangement joins TRBV20-1 to TRBJ2-7; D is perhaps TRBD2 (5 bases). V was cut by 3 bases and J by 7 bases, with 7 bases left in between. The V gene's germline CDR1 is DFQATT and CDR2 SNEGSKA (reference sequence). This CDR3 contains 10 residues. The CDR3 DNA reads as TGCAGTGCTAGGGTAGCGGAGCAGTACTTC. It translates to CSARVAEQYF.

This chain joins TRBV29-1 and TRBJ2-5, with a weak D call TRBD2 (6 bases). The CDR3 length is 17 residues. V lost 1 base to trimming and J lost 5 bases, with 23 bases between them. Germline-derived CDR1 and CDR2 are SQVTM and ANQGSEA. The CDR3 sequence is CSVEGGTGDSSWETQYF. The CDR3 bases are TGCAGCGTTGAAGGCGGGACTGGAGACTCAAGCTGGGAGACCCAGTACTTC.